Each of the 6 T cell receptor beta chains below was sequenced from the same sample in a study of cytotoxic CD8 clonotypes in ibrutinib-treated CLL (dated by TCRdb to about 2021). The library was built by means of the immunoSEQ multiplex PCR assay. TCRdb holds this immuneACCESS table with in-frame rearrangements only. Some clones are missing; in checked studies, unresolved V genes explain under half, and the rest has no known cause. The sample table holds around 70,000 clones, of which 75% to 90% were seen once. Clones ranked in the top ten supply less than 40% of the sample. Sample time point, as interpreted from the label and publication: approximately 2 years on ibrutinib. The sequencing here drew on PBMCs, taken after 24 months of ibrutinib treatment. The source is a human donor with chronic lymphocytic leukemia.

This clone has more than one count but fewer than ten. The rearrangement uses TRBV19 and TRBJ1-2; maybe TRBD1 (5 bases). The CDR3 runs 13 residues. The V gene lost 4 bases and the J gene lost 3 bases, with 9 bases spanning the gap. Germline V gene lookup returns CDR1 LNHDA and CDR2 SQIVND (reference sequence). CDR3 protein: CASSTGWHYGYTF. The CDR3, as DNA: TGTGCCAGTAGTACAGGGTGGCACTATGGCTACACCTTC.

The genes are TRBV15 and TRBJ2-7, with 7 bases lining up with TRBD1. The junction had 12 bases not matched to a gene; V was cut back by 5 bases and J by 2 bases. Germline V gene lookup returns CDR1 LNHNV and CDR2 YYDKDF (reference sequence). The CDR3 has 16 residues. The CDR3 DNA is TGTGCCACCAGCCCTCGCAGTACAGGGGCGACCTACGAGCAGTACTTC. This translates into CATSPRSTGATYEQYF.

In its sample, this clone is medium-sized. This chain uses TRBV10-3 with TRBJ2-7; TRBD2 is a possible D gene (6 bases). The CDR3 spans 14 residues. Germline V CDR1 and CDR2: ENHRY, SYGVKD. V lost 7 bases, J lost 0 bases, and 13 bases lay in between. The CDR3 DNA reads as TGTGCCATCACCACCCCCGGGAGCTCCTACGAGCAGTACTTC. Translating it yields CAITTPGSSYEQYF.

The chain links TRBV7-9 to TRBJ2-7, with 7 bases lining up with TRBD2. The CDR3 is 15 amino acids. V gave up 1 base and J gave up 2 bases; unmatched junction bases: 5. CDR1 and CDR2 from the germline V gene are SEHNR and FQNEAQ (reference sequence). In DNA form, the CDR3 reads TGTGCCAGCAGCTTAGACTCTAGCGGTACCTACGAGCAGTACTTC. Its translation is CASSLDSSGTYEQYF.

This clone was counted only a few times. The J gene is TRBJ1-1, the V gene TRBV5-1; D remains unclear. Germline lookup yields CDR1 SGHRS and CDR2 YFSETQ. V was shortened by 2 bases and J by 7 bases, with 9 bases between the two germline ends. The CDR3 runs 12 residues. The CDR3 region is CASSFGTGEAFF. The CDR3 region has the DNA TGCGCCAGCAGCTTCGGAACCGGTGAAGCTTTCTTT.

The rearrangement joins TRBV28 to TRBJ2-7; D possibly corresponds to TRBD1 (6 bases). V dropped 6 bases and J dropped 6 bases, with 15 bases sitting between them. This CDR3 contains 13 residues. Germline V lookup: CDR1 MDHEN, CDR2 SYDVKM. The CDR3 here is CASRPTGFSEQYF. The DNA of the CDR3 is TGTGCCAGCAGACCCACAGGGTTTAGCGAGCAGTACTTC. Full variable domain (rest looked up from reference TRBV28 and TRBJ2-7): DVKVTQSSRYLVKRTGEKVFLECVQDMDHENMFWYRQDPGLGLRLIYFSYDVKMKEKGDIPEGYSVSREKKERFSLILESASTNQTSMYLCASRPTGFSEQYFGPGTRLTVT.